Listed here are 26 T cell receptor beta chains from one sample, sequenced in a study of blood T cells in healthy people across ages. Then a second PCR, running roughly 7 to 11 cycles, was carried out with a sample-barcoded 5' primer and a J-beta primer mix. TCRdb re-called the 5' RACE reads through MiXCR, storing one row per CDR3 protein. In the table there are roughly 800,000 distinct CDR3 sequences, 25% of which are singletons. The same data also contributed to another study, on T cells of mothers and their children.

The material sequenced was blood. These receptors originate from a boy younger than 18 in good health.

The sample holds a few counts of this clonotype. This chain uses TRBV20-1 with TRBJ2-5; D tentatively reads TRBD1 or TRBD2 (5 bases each). The tail of the sequence fits TRBJ2-1 better, so the J call may be wrong. Germline-derived CDR1 and CDR2 are DFQATT and SNEGSKA (reference sequence). CDR3 length: 15 residues. CDR3 nucleotide sequence: TGCAGTGCTAGAGACGCCGGGACCTACGACAATGAGCAGTTCTTC. Translating it yields CSARDAGTYDNEQFF.

The chain recombines TRBV24-1 with TRBJ1-1; 7 positions match TRBD1. Germline assignment: CDR1 KGHDR and CDR2 SFDVKD. V gave up 5 bases and J gave up 1 base; unmatched junction bases: 3. CDR3 length equals 14 residues. This chain's CDR3 is CATSAQGGNTEAFF. CDR3 DNA sequence: TGTGCCACCAGTGCCCAGGGGGGGAACACTGAAGCTTTCTTT.

The V call is TRBV12-5, the J call TRBJ2-3; D is ambiguous. TRBJ1-5 explains the end of the DNA better; the J call may be wrong. CDR3 length: 14 amino acids. Germline V lookup: CDR1 LGHNT, CDR2 FRNRAP. The CDR3 sequence is CASGLGLGLDTQHF. CDR3 nucleotide sequence: TGTGCTAGTGGTTTGGGGCTCGGCCTGGATACGCAGCATTTT.

This sequence joins TRBV20-1 and TRBJ1-2, with D hard to call. Trimming shortened V by 0 bases and J by 6 bases, and 11 bases separated the two germline ends. The CDR3 runs to 13 residues. CDR1 and CDR2 (germline): DFQATT, SNEGSKA (reference sequence). The CDR3 reads CSARDQVYDGYTF. CDR3 bases: TGCAGTGCTAGAGATCAAGTTTACGATGGCTACACCTTC.

This clonotype was found many times. V and J are TRBV7-9 and TRBJ2-4; no clear D gene. Trimming took off 2 bases at V and 3 bases at J, with 11 bases between the two ends. This CDR3 contains 15 residues. Germline V CDR1 and CDR2: SEHNR, FQNEAQ (reference sequence). Here the CDR3 DNA reads TGTGCCAGCAGCTTACCACAGTTTGACAAAAACATTCAGTACTTC. Translation gives CASSLPQFDKNIQYF.

The chain couples TRBV4-1 to TRBJ1-6; TRBD1 aligns across 9 bases. The trim removed 0 bases at V and 8 bases at J, leaving 8 bases unmatched. Germline V gene lookup returns CDR1 MGHRA and CDR2 YSYEKL. The CDR3 contains 17 residues. CDR3 residues: CASSQDVTGGNYSPLHF. For the CDR3, the DNA is TGCGCCAGCAGCCAAGATGTTACAGGGGGCAATTATTCACCCCTCCACTTT.

This clonotype was seen a few times. The rearrangement joins TRBV29-1 to TRBJ1-5, with a tentative D call TRBD1 (5 bases). Germline CDR1 reads SQVTM; CDR2 reads ANQGSEA. This CDR3 region has 18 residues. Trimming took 0 bases from V and 1 from J, leaving 19 bases between them. CDR3 bases: TGCAGCGTTGAAGATCGCAGTTGGGGCAGGAAGAGCAATCAGCCCCAGCATTTT. Residues: CSVEDRSWGRKSNQPQHF.

The sample holds a few counts of this clonotype. The chain couples TRBV4-1 to TRBJ1-5, with TRBD1 as a possible D gene (5 bases). This CDR3 spans 15 amino acids. V lost 0 bases and J 3 bases, leaving 9 bases between the germline ends. Per the germline V gene, CDR1 is MGHRA and CDR2 is YSYEKL. The CDR3 spells CASSQDRDLNQPQHF. In nucleotides, the CDR3 is TGCGCCAGCAGCCAAGACAGGGACCTCAATCAGCCCCAGCATTTT.

This clonotype was seen once. V usage is TRBV5-1 and J usage is TRBJ2-5; D unclear. The closer fit of TRBJ2-7 to the DNA end suggests the J call may be wrong. Germline V lookup: CDR1 SGHRS, CDR2 YFSETQ. The length of the CDR3 is 15 residues. The DNA for the CDR3 is TGCGCCAGCAGCTTGATTGTCGCAGGAGACTACGAGCAGTACTTC. It codes for CASSLIVAGDYEQYF.

This clonotype was counted only a few times. CDR3 sequence (DNA): TGTGCCAGTAGCTTACAGGGATTCGGTGAAGCCAAAAACATTCAGTACTTC. Its protein is CASSLQGFGEAKNIQYF. The chain uses TRBV19 and TRBJ2-4, with a possible D match to TRBD1 (6 bases). The length of the CDR3 is 17 residues. The V end was cut by 6 bases, the J end by 0 bases, with 18 bases between. Germline V CDR1 and CDR2: LNHDA, SQIVND (reference sequence).

This clonotype was seen a few times. V gene TRBV30 combines with J gene TRBJ1-4, with D maybe TRBD1 (5 bases). Germline V gene data show CDR1 as GTSNPN and CDR2 as SVGIG (reference sequence). Trimming removed 8 bases at V and 8 bases at J, with 18 bases between. The CDR3 length is 13 residues. The CDR3 DNA reads as TGTGCCCTTACCTATGGGGGAGGAGAAAAACTGTTTTTT. Translated: CALTYGGGEKLFF.

The chain employs TRBV3-1 and TRBJ1-4, with D unclear. Germline CDR1 is LGHDT and CDR2 is YNNKEL (reference sequence). The CDR3 extends over 18 amino acids. The V and J ends lost 5 bases and 3 bases respectively, with 22 bases between them. CDR3 sequence reads: CASSAVPPNQPANEKLFF. For the CDR3, the DNA is TGTGCCAGCAGCGCGGTCCCTCCCAACCAGCCGGCTAATGAAAAACTGTTTTTT.

The chain employs TRBV5-1 and TRBJ2-3; D is perhaps TRBD2 (5 bases). Deletions cut 4 bases from V and 0 bases from J, with 12 bases between. The CDR3 runs 15 residues. Looked up from germline, CDR1 is SGHRS and CDR2 is YFSETQ. CDR3 coding DNA: TGCGCCAGCAGCCGGAGCGGAGTTAGCACAGATACGCAGTATTTT. It translates to CASSRSGVSTDTQYF.

This clonotype showed up just a few times. The junction departs from the called germline gene at one end, perhaps through a read error. Written as DNA, the CDR3 is TGTGCCAGCAGTGATACGGGGGCGGGGCTCCGCTTT. The encoded protein is CASSDTGAGLRF. This chain joins TRBV2 and TRBJ1-1, with a tentative D call TRBD1 (6 bases). The CDR3 spans 12 residues. CDR1 is SNHLY, CDR2 FYNNEI, per germline.

At least ten counts were recorded for this clonotype. This rearrangement joins TRBV29-1 to TRBJ2-1; 7 positions agree with TRBD2. Germline CDR1 and CDR2: SQVTM and ANQGSEA. The CDR3 runs 15 residues. V lost 5 bases, J lost 0 bases, and 7 bases stayed unmatched. CDR3 residues: CSVPTSADSYNEQFF. Here the CDR3 DNA reads TGCAGCGTTCCCACTAGCGCCGACTCCTACAATGAGCAGTTCTTC.

The chain employs TRBV6-6 and TRBJ1-6; 9 bases line up with TRBD1. The germline gives CDR1 MNHNY, CDR2 SVGAGI (reference sequence). This CDR3 is 15 amino acids long. V was pared by 7 bases and J by 7 bases, with 8 bases of the junction left unmatched. CDR3 DNA sequence: TGTGCCAGCAACTTCCCGGGACAGGGAAATTCACCCCTCCACTTT. This gives the protein CASNFPGQGNSPLHF.

This clonotype has just a few counts. This sequence joins TRBV7-9 and TRBJ1-6, with 8 bases fitting TRBD1. CDR1 SEHNR and CDR2 FQNEAQ come from the germline V gene (reference sequence). This CDR3 region has 18 residues. Trimming removed 4 bases from V and 4 bases from J; junction bases left unmatched: 12. For the CDR3, the DNA is TGTGCCAGCAGCTCCACCGATGGGACAGGCCCGTATAATTCACCCCTCCACTTT. Translated, it gives CASSSTDGTGPYNSPLHF. The whole variable domain, filled in from reference TRBV7-9 and TRBJ1-6, reads DTGVSQNPRHKITKRGQNVTFRCDPISEHNRLYWYRQTLGQGPEFLTYFQNEAQLEKSRLLSDRFSAERPKGSFSTLEIQRTEQGDSAMYLCASSSTDGTGPYNSPLHFGNGTRLTVT.

The rearrangement links TRBV29-1 to TRBJ2-7, with 10 bases identical to TRBD1. The CDR3 contains 14 residues. Losses at the gene ends were 4 bases for V and 4 bases for J; bases not matched to a gene: 7. Germline V gives CDR1 SQVTM, CDR2 ANQGSEA. CDR3 sequence reads: CSVATTGGTYEQYF. The CDR3 region has the DNA TGCAGCGTTGCAACGACAGGGGGCACGTACGAGCAGTACTTC.

This clonotype was observed a handful of times. The J gene is TRBJ2-1, the V gene TRBV21-1; the D segment call TRBD1 is taken from the table without a DNA check. TRBV21-1 is a pseudogene segment. CDR3 length: 12 amino acids. The CDR3 DNA reads as TGTGCCAGCAGCTCCCGGGGGAGGGGGCAGTTCTTC. It yields the protein CASSSRGRGQFF.

This chain links TRBV7-3 with TRBJ2-1; 7 bases line up with TRBD2. This CDR3 is 16 amino acids long. The germline CDR1 and CDR2 sequences are SGHTA and FQGTGA. V trimming: 2 bases; J trimming: 0 bases; junction bases outside the gene matches: 4. The CDR3 DNA reads as TGTGCCAGCAGCTTATATCAGCGGGGCTCCTACAATGAGCAGTTCTTC. Translating gives CASSLYQRGSYNEQFF. The full variable domain, in which reference TRBV7-3 and TRBJ2-1 provide the parts outside the CDR3, is GAGVSQTPSNKVTEKGKYVELRCDPISGHTALYWYRQSLGQGPEFLIYFQGTGAADDSGLPNDRFFAVRPEGSVSTLKIQRTERGDSAVYLCASSLYQRGSYNEQFFGPGTRLTVL.

This clonotype was seen a handful of times. This rearrangement joins TRBV7-9 to TRBJ2-7, with 7 bases fitting TRBD2. The CDR3 totals 15 residues. After removal of 5 bases from V and 0 bases from J, the junction contained 7 bases not matched to a gene. CDR1 and CDR2 from the germline V gene are SEHNR and FQNEAQ (reference sequence). The CDR3 DNA reads TGTGCCAGCAGCGCGGGAGCGGAAAGCTCCTACGAGCAGTACTTC. Translation: CASSAGAESSYEQYF.

This clonotype was counted a few times. This chain uses TRBV20-1 with TRBJ1-1; 7 bases agree with TRBD1. The CDR3 has 14 residues. J was trimmed by 4 bases and V by 0 bases; bases with no gene match: 5. The germline V gene encodes CDR1 DFQATT and CDR2 SNEGSKA (reference sequence). CDR3 residues: CSAREPGQTTEAFF. DNA of the CDR3: TGCAGTGCTAGAGAACCGGGACAGACCACTGAAGCTTTCTTT.

The chain joins TRBV3-1 to TRBJ2-1; a weak D match, TRBD1 (6 bases). This CDR3 spans 18 amino acids. Deletions cut 0 bases from V and 0 bases from J, with 15 bases between. Germline V gene sequence: CDR1 LGHDT, CDR2 YNNKEL (reference sequence). CDR3 loop: CASSQDLGQGSSYNEQFF. DNA for the CDR3: TGTGCCAGCAGCCAAGATCTCGGGCAGGGGAGCTCCTACAATGAGCAGTTCTTC.

V is TRBV6-1 and J is TRBJ1-1, with D unresolved. The V end was cut by 1 base, the J end by 1 base, with 16 bases between. The V gene's germline CDR1 is MNHNS and CDR2 SASEGT. The CDR3 runs to 17 residues. For the CDR3, the DNA is TGTGCCAGCAGTGAAGGAGTTTTTGGACTACCGAACACTGAAGCTTTCTTT. Amino acids: CASSEGVFGLPNTEAFF.

V and J are TRBV27 and TRBJ2-7; D is undetermined. This CDR3 is built from 15 residues. Germline V gene lookup returns CDR1 MNHEY and CDR2 SMNVEV (reference sequence). V dropped 7 bases and J dropped 3 bases, with 19 bases sitting between them. CDR3 protein: CASTGMSSGDYEQYF. DNA of the CDR3: TGTGCCAGCACCGGTATGTCCTCCGGCGACTACGAGCAGTACTTC.

V and J are TRBV29-1 and TRBJ2-5; D call uncertain. The CDR3 covers 11 residues. Trimming took off 6 bases at V and 0 bases at J, with 5 bases between the two ends. Germline V CDR1 and CDR2: SQVTM, ANQGSEA. The chain's CDR3 is CSVLDQETQYF. For the CDR3, the DNA is TGCAGCGTCTTGGACCAAGAGACCCAGTACTTC.